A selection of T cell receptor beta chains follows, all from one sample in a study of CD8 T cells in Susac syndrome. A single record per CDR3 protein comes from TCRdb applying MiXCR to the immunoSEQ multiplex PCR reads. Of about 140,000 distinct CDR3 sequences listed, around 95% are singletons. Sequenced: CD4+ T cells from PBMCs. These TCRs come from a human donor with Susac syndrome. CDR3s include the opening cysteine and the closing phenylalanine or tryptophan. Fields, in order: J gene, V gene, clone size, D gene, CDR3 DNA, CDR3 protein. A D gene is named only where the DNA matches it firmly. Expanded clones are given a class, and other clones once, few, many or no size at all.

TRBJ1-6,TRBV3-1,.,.,TGTGCCAGCAGCCAGGGGAGTTATAATTCACCCCTCCACTTT,CASSQGSYNSPLHF
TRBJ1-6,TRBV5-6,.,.,TGTGCCAGCAGCTTAGGGCAGGGGAGATCACCCCTCCACTTT,CASSLGQGRSPLHF
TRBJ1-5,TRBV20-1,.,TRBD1,TGCAGTGCTCCCGCTTTCGGGACAGGCCTCCGCCAGCCCCAGCATTTT,CSAPAFGTGLRQPQHF
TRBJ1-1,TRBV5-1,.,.,TGCGCCAGCAGTCCAGGGTACGGGACCCGATTGTGGGCTTTCTTT,CASSPGYGTRLWAFF
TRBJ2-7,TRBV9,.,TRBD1,TGTGCCAGCAGCCCGAGACAGGGGACGCACGAGCAGTACTTC,CASSPRQGTHEQYF
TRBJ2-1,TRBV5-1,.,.,TGCGCCAGCAGCCTCAACCCCGGGCTTGAGCAGTTCTTC,CASSLNPGLEQFF
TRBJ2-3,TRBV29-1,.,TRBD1,TGCAGCGTGCCAGACCTAGGGACAGGGATTGTGTTGGGAGATACGCAGTATTTT,CSVPDLGTGIVLGDTQYF
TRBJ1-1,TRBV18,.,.,TGTGCCAGCTCGCCAAACGGGGGAGAGAACACTGAAGCTTTCTTT,CASSPNGGENTEAFF
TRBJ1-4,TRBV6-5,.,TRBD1,TGTGCCAGCAGAACAGGGGCGAATGAAAAACTGTTTTTT,CASRTGANEKLFF
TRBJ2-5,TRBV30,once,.,TGTGCCTGGAGTGTTGGCAGGGTTCAAGAGACCCAGTACTTC,CAWSVGRVQETQYF
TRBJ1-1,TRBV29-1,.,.,TGCAGCGTTCAATATCGGGGGAACACTGAAGCTTTCTTT,CSVQYRGNTEAFF
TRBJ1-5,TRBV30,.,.,TGTGCCTGGAGTGTAGGGGGGAATAGCAATCAGCCCCAGCATTTT,CAWSVGGNSNQPQHF
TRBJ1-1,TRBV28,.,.,TGTGCCAGCAGCCGGCTACTAATGAACACTGAAGCTTTCTTT,CASSRLLMNTEAFF
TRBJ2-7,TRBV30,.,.,TGTGCCTGGAGCAAACGGGCATCGGGCGGCGAGCAGTACTTC,CAWSKRASGGEQYF
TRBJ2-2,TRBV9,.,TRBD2,TGTGCCAGCAGCGTAGCTGGGGGGAGGGCCGGGCCCGGGGAGCTGTTTTTT,CASSVAGGRAGPGELFF
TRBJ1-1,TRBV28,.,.,TGTGCCAGCAGTCCCACCCCGACAGGGAACACTGAAGCTTTCTTT,CASSPTPTGNTEAFF
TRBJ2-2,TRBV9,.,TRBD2,TGTGCCAGCAGCGTACGAGGGGAGGGGCTGTTTTTT,CASSVRGEGLFF
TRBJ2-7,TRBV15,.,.,TGTGCCACCAGCAGAGAAGGACAGAACTACGAGCAGTACTTC,CATSREGQNYEQYF
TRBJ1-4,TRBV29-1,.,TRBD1,TGCAGCGCAACCTGGACAGGGTACGAAAAACTGTTTTTT,CSATWTGYEKLFF
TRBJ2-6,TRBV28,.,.,TGTGCCAGCAGTACCCTGACAGGTGGGGCCAACGTCCTGACTTTC,CASSTLTGGANVLTF
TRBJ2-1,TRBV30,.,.,TGTGCCTGGAGTGTACGTCACATCGGGGGAGAGCAGTTCTTC,CAWSVRHIGGEQFF
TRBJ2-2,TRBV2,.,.,TGTGCCAGCAGTGAGGGCAGGAACACCGGGGAGCTGTTTTTT,CASSEGRNTGELFF
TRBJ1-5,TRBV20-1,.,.,TGCAGTGCTTCCCTGGAGGGGGGCTCTGGGCCCCAGCATTTT,CSASLEGGSGPQHF
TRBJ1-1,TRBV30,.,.,TGTGCCTGGAGCATTTACACTGAAGCTTTCTTT,CAWSIYTEAFF
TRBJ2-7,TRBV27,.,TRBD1,TGTGCCAGCAGTCCCTGGGACAGGGACCACGAGCAGTACTTC,CASSPWDRDHEQYF
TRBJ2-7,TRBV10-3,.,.,TGTGCCATCAGTGAGTCAAGGCGGGACGGTTACGAGCAGTACTTC,CAISESRRDGYEQYF
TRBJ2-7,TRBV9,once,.,TGTGCCAGCAGCGTCGATGGGGGAAGCTCCTACGAGCAGTACTTC,CASSVDGGSSYEQYF
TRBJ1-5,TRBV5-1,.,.,TGCGCCAGCAGCCTGGCCGGGATCGGCAATCAGCCCCAGCATTTT,CASSLAGIGNQPQHF
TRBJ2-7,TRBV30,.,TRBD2,TGTGCCTGGAGCAGAGGGACTAGCGGTAGCTCCTACGAGCAGTACTTC,CAWSRGTSGSSYEQYF
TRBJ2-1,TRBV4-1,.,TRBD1,TGCGCCAGCAGCCAGACCGGGACAGCTTACAATGAGCAGTTCTTC,CASSQTGTAYNEQFF
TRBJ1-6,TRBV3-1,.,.,TGTGCCAGCAGCCAGATAGCCGCAGGGCGGAATTCACCCCTCCACTTT,CASSQIAAGRNSPLHF
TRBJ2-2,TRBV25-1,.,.,TGTGCCAGCAGTGAGATCGGGCTAGCGAACACCGGGGAGCTGTTTTTT,CASSEIGLANTGELFF
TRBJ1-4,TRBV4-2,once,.,TGTGCCAGCAGCCAAGCGACCCCAACTAATGAAAAACTGTTTTTT,CASSQATPTNEKLFF
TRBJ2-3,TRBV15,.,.,TGTGCCACCAGCAGAGGAAGGGGTTCGGATACGCAGTATTTT,CATSRGRGSDTQYF
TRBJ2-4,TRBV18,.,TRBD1,TGTGCCAGCTCACCTCCGGGACAGAATTTCAAAAACATTCAGTACTTC,CASSPPGQNFKNIQYF
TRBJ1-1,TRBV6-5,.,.,TGTGCCAGCAGTTGTCGTAGAAACACTGAAGCTTTCTTT,CASSCRRNTEAFF
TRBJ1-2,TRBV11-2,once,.,TGTGCCAGCAGCTCCTCGAGGGGCTATGGCTACACCTTC,CASSSSRGYGYTF
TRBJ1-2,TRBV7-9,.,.,TGTGCCAGCAGCTTCGGGCAGGGTGTAGGCTACACCTTC,CASSFGQGVGYTF
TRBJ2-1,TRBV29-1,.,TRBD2,TGCAGCGTTGGGGGACTAGCGGCTACCCCGGGTGAGCAGTTCTTC,CSVGGLAATPGEQFF
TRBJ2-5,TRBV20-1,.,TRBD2,TGCAGTGCTGTCCTAGCGGGAGGCGAAGAGACCCAGTACTTC,CSAVLAGGEETQYF
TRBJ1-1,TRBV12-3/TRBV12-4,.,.,TGTGCCAGCAGTTTAGGCGGCGGAGTGAACACTGAAGCTTTCTTT,CASSLGGGVNTEAFF
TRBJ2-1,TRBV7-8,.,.,TGTGCCAGCAGCTTAGCGTTTGGCCGGAAAACCTACAATGAGCAGTTCTTC,CASSLAFGRKTYNEQFF
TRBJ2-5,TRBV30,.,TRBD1,TGTGCCTGGGGGGACAGGGGGGGAGAGACCCAGTACTTC,CAWGDRGGETQYF
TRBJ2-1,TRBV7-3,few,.,TGTGCCAGCAGCTTAACGACTGACAATGAGCAGTTCTTC,CASSLTTDNEQFF
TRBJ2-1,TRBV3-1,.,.,TGTGCCAGCAGCTCCCGTATTAAGGGGGGACTCTACAATGAGCAGTTCTTC,CASSSRIKGGLYNEQFF
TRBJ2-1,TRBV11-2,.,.,TGTGCCAGCAGCTTAGACCCTAAATCAGGGAGGCAGTCGAGCTCCTACAATGAGCAGTTCTTC,CASSLDPKSGRQSSSYNEQFF
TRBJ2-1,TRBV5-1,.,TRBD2,TGCGCCAGCAGCTCGGAGGCGGGAGGGCCGCATGAGCAGTTCTTC,CASSSEAGGPHEQFF
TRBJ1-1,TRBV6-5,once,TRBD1,TGTGCCAGCAGTTCCGGACAGGGGCAAGCTTTCTTT,CASSSGQGQAFF
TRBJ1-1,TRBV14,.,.,TGTGCCAGCAGCGTCTCTATGAACACTGAAGCTTTCTTT,CASSVSMNTEAFF
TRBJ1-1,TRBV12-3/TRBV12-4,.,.,TGTGCCAGCAGCCCTCCCATCACGCGACGGGCTTTCTTT,CASSPPITRRAFF
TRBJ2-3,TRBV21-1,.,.,TGTGCCAGCAGCAAAGCTCGAGGTTCTAGCACAGATACGCAGTATTTT,CASSKARGSSTDTQYF
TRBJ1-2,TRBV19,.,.,TGTGCCGCCAGCCGGAGTGGAAGCTATGGCTACACCTTC,CAASRSGSYGYTF
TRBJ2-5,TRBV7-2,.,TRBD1,TGTGCCAGCAGCCCCTCGACAGGGGAAGAGACCCAGTACTTC,CASSPSTGEETQYF